Below are 29 T cell receptor beta chains sequenced from a single sample in a study of T cells in women clearing cervical HPV infection. Profiling relied on immunoSEQ multiplex PCR, and the TCRdb table lists in-frame clones only, not all of them. The sample includes 20,000 to 25,000 clones. What was sequenced was blood buffy coat. These receptors were collected from a woman aged 18-70 years with a cervical HPV16 infection that either progressed to CIN3+ or cleared (not recorded which).

Notes on this clone: The read finishes 3 residues shy of the CDR3 end, and the germline J gene is used to complete it. The identical CDR3 is also encoded by other nucleotide sequences in the sample. V usage is TRBV2 and J usage is TRBJ2-3; 9 bases fit TRBD2. This CDR3 has 15 amino acids. The V gene's germline CDR1 is SNHLY and CDR2 FYNNEI. The ends lost 1 base at V and 5 bases at J; junction bases unmatched: 4. CDR3 DNA (partial): TGTGCCAGCAGTGAAGAGCGGGGGGCTGGAGATACG. It codes for CASSEERGAGDT. The entire CDR3 sequence reads CASSEERGAGDTQYF.

Remarks on this clone: The read gets to within 3 residues of the CDR3 end, and the germline J gene fills in the rest. The J gene is TRBJ2-1, the V gene TRBV20-1, with TRBD1 matching 7 bases. This CDR3 has 14 amino acids. The germline V gene has CDR1 DFQATT and CDR2 SNEGSKA (reference sequence). The trim removed 6 bases at V and 6 bases at J, leaving 11 bases unmatched. The CDR3 DNA, read in part, is TGCAGTGCAACCCCCGACAGGGCCTCCAATGAG. Translated, it gives CSATPDRASNE. The whole CDR3 protein is CSATPDRASNEQFF.

Details on this clone: Read data end 3 residues before the CDR3 end; the end is taken from the germline J gene. The chain combines TRBV20-1 with TRBJ2-3; D could derive from TRBD1 or TRBD2 (5 bases each). The CDR3 spans 11 residues. From germline, CDR1 is DFQATT and CDR2 SNEGSKA (reference sequence). The CDR3 DNA, read in part, is TGCAGTGCCCCCCCCAGGGAGACG. As protein: CSAPPRET. The entire CDR3 is CSAPPRETQYF.

Concerning this clone: The CDR3 end falls 3 residues outside the read, so it is completed with the germline J gene. This chain links TRBV7-9 with TRBJ1-2; D is ambiguous. The CDR3 runs to 12 residues. From germline, CDR1 is SEHNR and CDR2 FQNEAQ (reference sequence). V was pared by 1 base and J by 5 bases, with 5 bases between. CDR3 sequence: CASSLDGYGYTF. CDR3 bases read: TGTGCCAGCAGCTTAGACGGGTATGGC.

Points on this clone: The read falls 3 residues short of the CDR3 end, and the missing part is taken from the germline J gene. The V and J genes are TRBV11-2 and TRBJ1-1; no definite D call. V lost 0 bases and J lost 5, with 13 bases in between. Germline CDR1 reads SGHAT; CDR2 reads FQNNGV. CDR3 length: 15 amino acids. The sequenced part of the CDR3 DNA is TGTGCCAGCAGCTTAGATCCGGAGAGGGTGACTGAA. Translating it yields CASSLDPERVTE. The entire CDR3 sequence reads CASSLDPERVTEAFF.

Points on this clone: The sequence runs out 3 residues before the end of the CDR3; the remainder is reconstructed from the germline J gene. The chain couples TRBV5-1 to TRBJ1-3, with D hard to call. V gave up 4 bases and J gave up 7 bases, with 12 bases separating them. The germline gives CDR1 SGHRS, CDR2 YFSETQ. The CDR3 loop spans 13 amino acids. CDR3 amino acids: CASSPGFGNTIYF. Partial CDR3 DNA: TGCGCCAGCAGCCCAGGATTCGGCAACACC.

This clone is medium-sized (0.01 to 0.1%) by frequency. The DNA ends 3 residues before the CDR3 does, and the rest of the CDR3 is filled in from the germline J gene. The V and J genes are TRBV7-3 and TRBJ2-3; D call uncertain. This CDR3 region has 14 residues. The V and J ends lost 3 bases and 0 bases respectively, with 7 bases between them. Per germline, CDR1 SGHTA and CDR2 FQGTGA. The DNA read from the CDR3 is TGTGCCAGCAGCTTTGACGGGAGCACAGATACG. Protein product: CASSFDGSTDT. In full, the CDR3 reads CASSFDGSTDTQYF.

Note on this clone: The read is 3 residues too short to cover the CDR3 end, so that end is filled in from the germline J gene. The chain is built from TRBV28 and TRBJ2-7, with TRBD1 matching over 9 bases. The J segment lost 2 bases and the V segment lost 6 bases, leaving 8 bases of the junction unmatched. The CDR3 sequence is 15 residues long. Looked up from germline, CDR1 is MDHEN and CDR2 is SYDVKM. The chain's CDR3 is CASRPGTGHAYEQYF. CDR3 DNA, as far as it was read: TGTGCCAGCAGGCCCGGGACAGGGCATGCCTACGAG.

As to this clone: Read sequence stops 3 residues before the CDR3 end, and the germline J gene provides the missing end. The V gene is TRBV2, the J gene TRBJ1-2; D not resolved. Germline V CDR1 and CDR2: SNHLY, FYNNEI. Trimming removed 7 bases from V and 1 base from J, with 16 bases in between. The CDR3 is 15 residues long. This CDR3 is CASIPRKSSNYGYTF. The CDR3 DNA, read in part, is TGTGCCAGCATTCCGCGAAAAAGTAGTAACTATGGC.

On this clone itself: The read comes to an end 3 residues before the CDR3 does, leaving the germline J gene to fill in the end. This chain joins TRBV6-2 or TRBV6-3 and TRBJ2-2, with 7 positions matching TRBD1. Germline loops: CDR1 MNHEY, CDR2 SVGEGT. This CDR3 is 15 amino acids long. Germline trimming cut 0 bases from V and 4 bases from J; bases unmatched to any gene: 2. The sequenced CDR3 bases are TGTGCCAGCAGTTACTCTTGGGACAGCACCGGGGAG. It codes for CASSYSWDSTGE. The CDR3 reads in full as CASSYSWDSTGELFF.

For this clone: The read halts 3 residues ahead of the CDR3 end, with the missing end drawn from the germline J gene. The chain couples TRBV9 to TRBJ2-7, with D hard to call. Germline V gene data show CDR1 as SGDLS and CDR2 as YYNGEE. This CDR3 comprises 14 residues. Trimming removed 0 bases at V and 6 bases at J, with 13 bases between. The sequenced CDR3 bases are TGTGCCAGCAGCGTAGAGTCAACACAATCCGAG. It translates to CASSVESTQSE. The whole CDR3 sequence reads CASSVESTQSEQYF.

Of note for this clone: The read halts 3 residues ahead of the CDR3 end, with the missing end drawn from the germline J gene. The chain uses TRBV5-6 and TRBJ1-2; D not resolved. CDR1 is SGHDT, CDR2 YYEEEE, per germline. V was shortened by 2 bases and J by 3 bases, with 14 bases between the two germline ends. The CDR3 spans 15 residues. CDR3 loop: CASSFPRHGDYGYTF. CDR3 DNA (partial): TGTGCCAGCAGCTTCCCTCGTCACGGGGACTATGGC.

A remark on this clone: The CDR3 end falls 3 residues outside the read, so it is completed with the germline J gene. The gene calls are TRBV6-2 or TRBV6-3 and TRBJ1-2; TRBD1 agrees at 10 bases. The CDR3 extends over 16 amino acids. The V gene's germline CDR1 is MNHEY and CDR2 SVGEGT. CDR3: CASSWPWDRGLYDYTF. The CDR3 DNA, read in part, is TGTGCCAGCAGTTGGCCGTGGGACAGGGGTCTCTACGAC.

Worth noting for this clone: With the read ending 3 residues before the CDR3 end, the germline J gene is used to fill in that end. This chain connects TRBV28 to TRBJ2-1; D perhaps matches TRBD1 (5 bases). Germline V lookup: CDR1 MDHEN, CDR2 SYDVKM. The CDR3 contains 16 residues. V was cut by 5 bases and J by 4 bases, with 18 bases left in between. CDR3 region: CASSPLGRLSYNEQFF. The CDR3 bases that were read are TGTGCCAGCAGTCCCTTGGGGCGCCTATCTTACAATGAG. The whole variable domain, remainder taken from reference TRBV28 and TRBJ2-1, is DVKVTQSSRYLVKRTGEKVFLECVQDMDHENMFWYRQDPGLGLRLIYFSYDVKMKEKGDIPEGYSVSREKKERFSLILESASTNQTSMYLCASSPLGRLSYNEQFFGPGTRLTVL.

With regard to this clone: The DNA ends 3 residues before the CDR3 does, and the rest of the CDR3 is filled in from the germline J gene. The V call is TRBV20-1, the J call TRBJ2-4; D is possibly TRBD1 (5 bases). The V gene lost 0 bases and the J gene lost 8 bases, with 14 bases spanning the gap. In germline, CDR1 is DFQATT, CDR2 SNEGSKA (reference sequence). This CDR3 contains 14 residues. The DNA read from the CDR3 is TGCAGTGCTAGAGAAGGGAATGGCAGGGACATT. This encodes CSAREGNGRDI. The full-length CDR3 reads as CSAREGNGRDIQYF.

A word on this clone: Read data end 3 residues before the CDR3 end; the end is taken from the germline J gene. V gene TRBV30 combines with J gene TRBJ2-1, with TRBD2 matching 8 bases. Looked up from germline, CDR1 is GTSNPN and CDR2 is SVGIG (reference sequence). The ends lost 3 bases at V and 7 bases at J; junction bases unmatched: 8. The CDR3 totals 14 residues. CDR3 amino acids: CAWRPSGSLNEQFF. CDR3 bases read: TGTGCCTGGAGGCCGAGCGGGAGTCTAAATGAG.

Remarks on this clone: The read ends 3 residues early relative to the CDR3; the germline J gene fills the gap. The V gene is TRBV6-2 or TRBV6-3, the J gene TRBJ2-3; TRBD2 matches 10 bases. The CDR3 loop spans 16 amino acids. CDR1 is MNHEY and CDR2 is SVGEGT in the germline V gene. Here the CDR3 reads CASSYGLAGEAGTQYF. Partial CDR3 DNA: TGTGCCAGCAGTTACGGGCTAGCGGGAGAAGCGGGGACG.

As to this clone: The read stops 3 residues short of the end of the CDR3; the missing end is completed from the germline J gene. The genes are TRBV30 and TRBJ1-4, with TRBD1 matching over 9 bases. Germline V lookup: CDR1 GTSNPN, CDR2 SVGIG (reference sequence). After removal of 4 bases from V and 6 bases from J, the junction contained 15 bases not matched to a gene. This CDR3 comprises 17 residues. The DNA read from the CDR3 is TGTGCCTGGATGGGACAGGGTAGTCTGTTTTTGGATGAAAAA. Translation gives CAWMGQGSLFLDEK. The full CDR3 protein is CAWMGQGSLFLDEKLFF.

A remark on this clone: The read gets to within 3 residues of the CDR3 end, and the germline J gene fills in the rest. This chain links TRBV23-1 with TRBJ1-5; TRBD1 is a possible D gene (6 bases). TRBV23-1 is treated as an ORF (open reading frame) with a function not yet certain. The germline V and J ends were trimmed by 6 bases and 4 bases, with 10 bases remaining between them. This CDR3 spans 13 amino acids. The CDR3 loop reads CASRARGNQPQHF. The DNA read from the CDR3 is TGCGCCAGCAGGGCAAGGGGGAATCAGCCC.

Details on this clone: With the read ending 3 residues before the CDR3 end, the germline J gene is used to fill in that end. This chain joins TRBV11-2 and TRBJ2-5, with TRBD1 matching over 8 bases. CDR3 length equals 13 residues. Germline CDR1 reads SGHAT; CDR2 reads FQNNGV. V was pared by 3 bases and J by 7 bases, with 4 bases of the junction left unmatched. The CDR3 bases that were read are TGTGCCAGCAGCTTGGACAGGGATAGGACC. The encoded protein is CASSLDRDRT. The full CDR3 reads CASSLDRDRTQYF.

Comment on this clone: The sequence runs out 3 residues before the end of the CDR3; the remainder is reconstructed from the germline J gene. The same CDR3 arises from other DNA sequences in this sample as well. The chain links TRBV30 to TRBJ1-3; D is undetermined. The CDR3 spans 13 residues. The germline V gene has CDR1 GTSNPN and CDR2 SVGIG (reference sequence). The germline V and J ends were trimmed by 0 bases and 8 bases, with 11 bases remaining between them. Here the CDR3 reads CAWSVSSGDTIYF. Partial CDR3 DNA: TGTGCCTGGAGTGTATCATCCGGGGACACC.

A word on this clone: The read is 3 residues too short to cover the CDR3 end, so that end is filled in from the germline J gene. V is TRBV19 and J is TRBJ1-5; D is unresolved. V shed 6 bases and J shed 0 bases, with 9 bases lying between them. The CDR3 has 14 residues. CDR1 LNHDA and CDR2 SQIVND come from the germline V gene (reference sequence). The CDR3 spells CASSSFSSNQPQHF. The DNA read from the CDR3 is TGTGCCAGTAGCTCTTTTTCTAGCAATCAGCCC.

Worth noting for this clone: From the germline J gene comes the end of the CDR3, since the read stops 3 residues before it. V is TRBV7-6 and J is TRBJ2-7; D remains unclear. The CDR3 covers 16 residues. Trimming pared 0 bases from V and 1 base from J, leaving 13 bases between. The germline gives CDR1 SGHVS, CDR2 FNYEAQ. The covered CDR3 bases are TGTGCCAGCAGCTTAGCGTTGGCTTCAGGATCCTACGAG. Its protein product is CASSLALASGSYE. The full CDR3 sequence reads CASSLALASGSYEQYF.

As to this clone: Read sequence stops 3 residues before the CDR3 end, and the germline J gene provides the missing end. The chain links TRBV2 to TRBJ2-3, with D possibly TRBD2 on 5 matching bases. Germline-derived CDR1 and CDR2 are SNHLY and FYNNEI. This CDR3 has 14 amino acids. The DNA read from the CDR3 is TGTGCCAGCAGTGAAAGTCGCGGGCCGGGGACG. This encodes CASSESRGPGT. The whole CDR3 is CASSESRGPGTQYF.

As concerns this clone: The CDR3 end falls 3 residues outside the read, so it is completed with the germline J gene. The chain couples TRBV5-4 to TRBJ2-3, with 7 bases aligning to TRBD1. Germline loops: CDR1 SGHNT, CDR2 YYREEE (reference sequence). The junction had 6 bases not matched to a gene; V was cut back by 8 bases and J by 3 bases. The CDR3 has 13 amino acids. CDR3 loop: CASTRQGTDTQYF. The CDR3 DNA, read in part, is TGTGCCAGTACCCGACAGGGTACAGATACG.

A note on this clone: The read halts 3 residues ahead of the CDR3 end, with the missing end drawn from the germline J gene. This chain uses TRBV28 with TRBJ2-3, with 7 bases fitting TRBD2. The V gene's germline CDR1 is MDHEN and CDR2 SYDVKM. The CDR3 spans 16 residues. J was trimmed by 2 bases and V by 4 bases; bases with no gene match: 9. CDR3 DNA, as far as it was read: TGTGCCAGCAGTTCTCTAACTAGCGCCTCCACAGATACG. Amino acid sequence: CASSSLTSASTDT. Given in full, the CDR3 is CASSSLTSASTDTQYF.

Partial CDR3 DNA: TGTGCCAGCAGCCAAGGACTAGCCGGAGAGACC. This sequence encodes CASSQGLAGET. The full CDR3 reads CASSQGLAGETQYF. The V and J genes are TRBV4-2 and TRBJ2-5; 7 bases align to TRBD2. The CDR3 extends 3 residues past the end of the read, so its final part is completed from the germline J gene. Germline lookup yields CDR1 LGHNA and CDR2 YNFKEQ. The junction had 3 bases not matched to a gene; V was cut back by 1 base and J by 4 bases. The CDR3 length is 14 residues.

To note about this clone: The missing CDR3 end, 3 residues past where the read stops, is filled in from the germline J gene. The rearrangement joins TRBV7-3 to TRBJ1-6; D uncertain. Germline assignment: CDR1 SGHTA and CDR2 FQGTGA. The ends were cut back, 2 bases at V and 9 bases at J, with 11 bases in the middle. This CDR3 region has 14 residues. The CDR3 loop is CASSLGGNGSPLHF. The part of the CDR3 DNA that was read is TGTGCCAGCAGCTTAGGCGGGAACGGTTCACCC.

Worth noting for this clone: The read falls 3 residues short of the CDR3 end, and the missing part is taken from the germline J gene. This chain joins TRBV6-2 or TRBV6-3 and TRBJ2-3; TRBD2 aligns across 7 bases. The germline V gene encodes CDR1 MNHEY and CDR2 SVGEGT. This CDR3 has 15 amino acids. CDR3 sequence: CASSYRAGQQETQYF. Partial CDR3 DNA: TGTGCCAGCAGTTACAGAGCGGGGCAACAAGAGACG.